This T cell receptor beta chain was found in a study of blood T cells in healthy people across ages. About the research overall: With template switching, about one barcoded beta molecule was captured per two T cells.

The CDR3 covers 16 residues. Trimming took 7 bases from V and 6 from J, leaving 19 bases between them. Germline V lookup: CDR1 MNHNS, CDR2 SASEGT. All donors came from Russia, were Caucasian and healthy, and spanned ages roughly 6 to 100. Study-wide results and caveats: Researchers report that TCR beta diversity correlated strongly with naive T cell percentage. Changes seen in expanded clonotypes were possibly confounded by donor CMV status left unknown.

Primed by a sample-barcoded 5' primer and a J-beta primer mix, a second PCR proceeded for roughly 7 to 12 cycles. A single record per CDR3 protein comes from TCRdb applying MiXCR to the 5' RACE reads. The table records 1.2 million to 1.5 million distinct CDR3 sequences, about 40% of them present only once. The table lists this clonotype with a few counts. Antigen specificity is unknown. The sequence derives from a young woman in good health. Material for sequencing was blood. The chain recombines TRBV6-1 with TRBJ2-6, with a tentative D call TRBD1 (6 bases). The CDR3 sequence: CASKETGTSSANVLTF. In DNA, the CDR3 is TGTGCCAGCAAGGAAACAGGGACCTCGTCGGCCAACGTCCTGACTTTC.